The entry below describes one TCR beta chain. Its cognate antigen is unknown. The source of the sample is a study of Ad26.COV2.S vaccination and SARS-CoV-2 variants. Study in general: Into the muscle, Ad26.COV2.S was dosed once or twice, 56 days apart.

Treatment defined: 19 received Ad26.COV2.S at low or high dose, single or two shots; 5 received placebo; per-sample allocation not given. Sample collection was performed on day 63 after the first vaccine or placebo injection. Ad26.COV2.S expressed prefusion-stabilized spike from the original Wuhan strain. Repertoires were generated with immunoSEQ multiplex PCR, while TCRdb's copy carries only in-frame clones and drops some. Of about 350,000 clones in the sample, 85% to 90% are singletons; the top ten hold around 5%. The study, taken as a whole, reports: Vaccine recipients and placebo recipients showed similar non-spike TCR breadth. Those who received the vaccine showed greater spike-specific TCR breadth than those given placebo.

CDR3 length: 17 amino acids. Trimming stripped 4 bases from V and 1 base from J, with 17 bases between. Germline CDR1 SGHTA, CDR2 FQGNSA. The genes are TRBV7-2 and TRBJ2-1; the D gene is possibly TRBD2 (6 bases). This sequence was found in a person aged 18-60 years who received the Ad26.COV2.S COVID-19 vaccine or a placebo. Here the sequenced sample was peripheral blood, taken in a trial of Ad26.COV2.S vaccine versus placebo. CDR3 DNA sequence: TGTGCCAGCAGCTCGACGAGTCTAGCGCATTCCTACAATGAGCAGTTCTTC. It encodes CASSSTSLAHSYNEQFF. Supplemented by reference TRBV7-2 and TRBJ2-1, the full variable domain reads GAGVSQSPSNKVTEKGKDVELRCDPISGHTALYWYRQSLGQGLEFLIYFQGNSAPDKSGLPSDRFSAERTGGSVSTLTIQRTQQEDSAVYLCASSSTSLAHSYNEQFFGPGTRLTVL.